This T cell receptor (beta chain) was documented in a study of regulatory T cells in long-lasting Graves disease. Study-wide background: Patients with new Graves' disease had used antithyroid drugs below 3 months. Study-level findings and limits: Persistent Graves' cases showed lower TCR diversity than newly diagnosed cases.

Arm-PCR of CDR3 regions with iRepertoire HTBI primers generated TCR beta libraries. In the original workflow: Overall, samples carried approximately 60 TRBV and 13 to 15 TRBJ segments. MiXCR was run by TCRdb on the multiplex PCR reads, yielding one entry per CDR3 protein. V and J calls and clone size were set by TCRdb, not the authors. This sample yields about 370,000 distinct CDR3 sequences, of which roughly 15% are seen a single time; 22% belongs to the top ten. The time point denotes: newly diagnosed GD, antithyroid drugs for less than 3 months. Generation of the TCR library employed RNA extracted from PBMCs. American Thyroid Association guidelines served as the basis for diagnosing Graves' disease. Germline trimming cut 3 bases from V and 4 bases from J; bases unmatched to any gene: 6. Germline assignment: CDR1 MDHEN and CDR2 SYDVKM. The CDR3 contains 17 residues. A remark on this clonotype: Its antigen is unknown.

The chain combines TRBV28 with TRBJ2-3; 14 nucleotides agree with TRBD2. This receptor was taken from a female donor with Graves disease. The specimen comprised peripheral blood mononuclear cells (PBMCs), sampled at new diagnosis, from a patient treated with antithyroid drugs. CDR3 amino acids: CASSFGLAGGLPDTQYF. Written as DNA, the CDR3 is TGTGCCAGCAGTTTCGGACTAGCGGGAGGATTGCCAGATACGCAGTATTTT.